Shown below are 2 T cell receptor beta chains from a single sample sequenced in a study of T cell changes during pregnancy in multiple sclerosis. The data were produced by immunoSEQ multiplex PCR, yet TCRdb's version contains in-frame clones alone and is incomplete. The sample has 35,000 to 55,000 clones; 92% are singletons. This sample comprised CD4+ T cells from peripheral blood mononuclear cells, obtained in the third trimester of pregnancy. All receptors derive from a female donor with multiple sclerosis, enrolled in a pregnancy study.

The chain couples TRBV30 to TRBJ1-2, with 9 bases that match TRBD1. This CDR3 has 13 amino acids. Germline V CDR1 and CDR2: GTSNPN, SVGIG (reference sequence). V was clipped by 3 bases and J by 5 bases; unmatched bases: 4. The CDR3: CAWSTGGIYGYTF. The CDR3 nucleotides read TGTGCCTGGAGCACAGGGGGCATATATGGCTACACCTTC.

The chain carries TRBV6-6 and TRBJ2-7, with D possibly being TRBD2 (6 bases). The CDR3 loop spans 15 amino acids. The V gene's germline CDR1 is MNHNY and CDR2 SVGAGI (reference sequence). V dropped 6 bases and J dropped 5 bases, with 20 bases sitting between them. The CDR3 loop reads CASRQPGLQVDEQYF. In nucleotides, the CDR3 is TGTGCCAGCAGACAACCGGGACTTCAGGTGGACGAGCAGTACTTC.